This is a list of T cell receptor beta chains from one sample in a study of T-cell memory formation after mild COVID-19. Using its own MiXCR run on the 5' RACE reads, TCRdb lists one record per CDR3 protein. The sample includes about 470,000 distinct CDR3 sequences, 20% to 25% of them seen just once. The specimen was PBMCs or a T cell subset sorted from them (not recorded which). All receptors derive from an adult woman who had mild COVID-19 (a few samples of this study predate the infection). Cell type and time point are not known. Each CDR3 is given with its conserved first and last residue. Fields, in order: J gene, V gene, D gene, clone size, CDR3 DNA, CDR3 protein. The D gene is left open where the match is weak. Size is stated for part of the rows, as once, few or many counts, or as a class when the clone is expanded.

>TRBJ2-3|TRBV4-1|.|.
TGCGCCAGCAGCCAAGGATTAGGGGTGGATACGCAGTATTTT
CASSQGLGVDTQYF
>TRBJ2-3|TRBV6-5|TRBD2|few
TGTGCCAGCAGCGCCGGGACTAGCGGGAGGGCCCTTCAGTATTTT
CASSAGTSGRALQYF
>TRBJ2-3|TRBV6-5|TRBD2|few
TGTGCCAGCAGTCCTAGCGGCTTGACAGATACGCAGTATTTT
CASSPSGLTDTQYF
>TRBJ2-3|TRBV21-1|.|few
TGTGCCAGCAGCCATCCGGACCATGGTACGCAGTATTTT
CASSHPDHGTQYF
>TRBJ1-1|TRBV30|.|.
TGTGCCTGGAGTCGAGTGGGGAACACTGAAGCTTTCTTT
CAWSRVGNTEAFF
>TRBJ2-3|TRBV7-3|.|few
TGTGCCAGCAGCTTACTCGGCACACGAGATACGCAGTATTTT
CASSLLGTRDTQYF
>TRBJ2-7|TRBV6-5|TRBD1|.
TGTGCCAGCAGTCCGACAGGGGCCCAGCAGTACTTC
CASSPTGAQQYF
>TRBJ2-3|TRBV20-1|.|few
TGCAGTGCTAGAGTCGGCGGGGTTGAGGCAGATACGCAGTATTTT
CSARVGGVEADTQYF
>TRBJ1-1|TRBV30|.|few
TGTGCCTGGAGTGGGATGGGGGAGGGCCTCTTT
CAWSGMGEGLF
>TRBJ2-1|TRBV24-1|TRBD2|few
TGTGCCACCAGTGTCAGGGGGACTAGCGGGAGCTATGAGCAGTTCTTC
CATSVRGTSGSYEQFF
>TRBJ2-1|TRBV6-4|.|.
TGTGCCAGCGGGCAGGGGATGACGGATGAGCAGTTCTTC
CASGQGMTDEQFF
>TRBJ1-1|TRBV19|.|few
TGTGCCAGTAGTACCCCGGGACAACCGAACACTGAAGCTTTCTTT
CASSTPGQPNTEAFF
>TRBJ2-7|TRBV24-1|TRBD1|.
TGTGCCACCAGTGACTCCAGGGACAGGACCTACGAGCAGTACTTC
CATSDSRDRTYEQYF
>TRBJ2-3|TRBV12-3/TRBV12-4|TRBD2|.
TGTGCCAGCAGGCCGCCTGGACTGCGGGAGAAGAGGACTTACGGAGATACGCAGTATTTT
CASRPPGLREKRTYGDTQYF
>TRBJ1-1|TRBV18|.|.
TGTGCCAGCTCACCGGACACTGAAGCTTTCTTT
CASSPDTEAFF
>TRBJ1-1|TRBV5-1|.|.
TGCGCCAGCAGCTTGTCTGGGGCGAGGAACACTGAAGCTTTCTTT
CASSLSGARNTEAFF
>TRBJ1-1|TRBV7-3|TRBD1|.
TGTGCCAGCAGCTACCGACAGGGTTGGGAAGCTTTCTTT
CASSYRQGWEAFF
>TRBJ2-5|TRBV12-3/TRBV12-4|.|few
TGTGCCAGCAGTGGGAGGTCTGAGATCCAGTACTTC
CASSGRSEIQYF
>TRBJ2-7|TRBV5-1|TRBD2|.
TGCGCCAGCAGAGCGGGGGGCGGGAGCTACGAGCAGTACTTC
CASRAGGGSYEQYF
>TRBJ2-3|TRBV10-3|TRBD2|.
TGTGCCATCAGTGATCCTCGGGATAGCGGGAGAGATACGCAGTATTTT
CAISDPRDSGRDTQYF
>TRBJ2-1|TRBV7-3|TRBD2|few
TGTGCCAGCAGCAGGACTAGCGGGGGGACCCAGTTCTTC
CASSRTSGGTQFF
>TRBJ2-3|TRBV27|TRBD1|few
TGTGCCAGCAGTCCCAGGGGGATAGTCACAGATACGCAGTATTTT
CASSPRGIVTDTQYF
>TRBJ2-1|TRBV12-3/TRBV12-4|.|few
TGTGCCAGCAGTTTTAGCATAGGTGCGGCGGAGGAGCAGTTCTTC
CASSFSIGAAEEQFF
>TRBJ1-1|TRBV12-3/TRBV12-4|.|few
TGTGCCAGCAGCGGGCGCGCGGACACTGAAGCTTTCTTT
CASSGRADTEAFF
>TRBJ2-1|TRBV4-2|TRBD2|.
TGTGCCAGCAGCCGAGGGACTAGCGGGGGGGATGAGCAGTTCTTC
CASSRGTSGGDEQFF
>TRBJ2-3|TRBV11-3|.|.
TGTGCCAGCAGCTTAGTCGGGGACTTATATACGCAGTATTTT
CASSLVGDLYTQYF
>TRBJ1-1|TRBV5-1|.|.
TGCGCCAGCAGCTTGTCGGTCAGACCCTCGAACACTGAAGCTTTCTTT
CASSLSVRPSNTEAFF
>TRBJ2-3|TRBV7-8|TRBD2|.
TGTGCCAGCAGCCGGTGGGCTAGCGGGGGCACAGATACGCAGTATTTT
CASSRWASGGTDTQYF
>TRBJ2-7|TRBV3-1|TRBD1|few
TGTGCCAGCAGCCAACAGGGGGCGTTGTACTTC
CASSQQGALYF
>TRBJ2-2|TRBV9|.|few
TGTGCCAGCAGCGTAGGGACAGAACGCACCGGGGAGCTGTTTTTT
CASSVGTERTGELFF
>TRBJ2-3|TRBV4-1|.|many
TGCGCCAGCAGCCATACTACCCTCCTCACAGATACGCAGTATTTT
CASSHTTLLTDTQYF
>TRBJ2-7|TRBV5-1|.|.
TGCGCCAGCAGCTTGGCCCAGTTCCCAGGGTACGAGCAGTACTTC
CASSLAQFPGYEQYF
>TRBJ2-7|TRBV5-1|.|many
TGCGCCAGCAGCTTGGGCGATGGGGCCTACTACGAGCAGTACTTC
CASSLGDGAYYEQYF
>TRBJ2-4|TRBV12-3/TRBV12-4|TRBD1|many
TGTGCCAGCAGCCGCGATACAGGGGGGAACATTCAGTACTTC
CASSRDTGGNIQYF
>TRBJ2-5|TRBV11-2|.|.
TGTGCCAGCAGCTTAGATACCCTCTCACGCAGGGACGGGGAGACCCAGTACTTC
CASSLDTLSRRDGETQYF
>TRBJ2-7|TRBV29-1|.|few
TGCAGCGCAGGTTGGGATTGGGTGGTCTACGAGCAGTACTTC
CSAGWDWVVYEQYF
>TRBJ2-1|TRBV6-5|TRBD2|.
TGTGCCAGCAGTTACTCGGGAGGGCCAAACAATGAGCAGTTCTTC
CASSYSGGPNNEQFF
>TRBJ1-3|TRBV5-6|.|.
TGTGCCAGCAGCCTCAGGTTTTCTGGAAACACCATATATTTT
CASSLRFSGNTIYF
>TRBJ1-4|TRBV12-3/TRBV12-4|.|.
TGTGCCAGCAGCCTCCCGGGACACAGTAATGAAAAACTGTTTTTT
CASSLPGHSNEKLFF
>TRBJ1-2|TRBV7-9|TRBD1|.
TGTGCCAGCAGCTCACATACCGGGACAGACTATGGCTACACCTTC
CASSSHTGTDYGYTF
>TRBJ2-7|TRBV20-1|.|.
TGCAGTGCTAGAGGCACCCCCGGGGCAGGTACCTCCTACGAGCAGTACTTC
CSARGTPGAGTSYEQYF
>TRBJ2-5|TRBV7-3|.|.
TGTGCCAGCAGCCGCGGGGCTTTGGAGACCCAGTACTTC
CASSRGALETQYF
>TRBJ2-7|TRBV7-9|.|.
TGTGCCAGCAGCTTAGATGCAGGCAGCTACGAGCAGTACTTC
CASSLDAGSYEQYF
>TRBJ1-5|TRBV29-1|.|few
TGCAGCGTTGTGCAGTCTAGCAATCAGCCCCAGCATTTT
CSVVQSSNQPQHF
>TRBJ2-2|TRBV6-6|TRBD2|many
TGTGCCAGCAGTTACCTTGCCCGATCGGGGGGGCACACCGGGGAGCTGTTTTTT
CASSYLARSGGHTGELFF
>TRBJ2-3|TRBV18|.|.
TGTGCCAGCTCATTTCGGAGCGGAATCACAGATACGCAGTATTTT
CASSFRSGITDTQYF
>TRBJ2-1|TRBV6-2/TRBV6-3|.|.
TGTGCCAGCAGTTTCCCCTATCGGACTTACTCCTACAATGAGCAGTTCTTC
CASSFPYRTYSYNEQFF
>TRBJ2-1|TRBV12-3/TRBV12-4|.|few
TGTGCCAGCAGTTTCGTATTAGGACAGTCCCCGGGGAATGAGCAGTTCTTC
CASSFVLGQSPGNEQFF
>TRBJ2-3|TRBV19|TRBD2|.
TGTGCCAGTAGACTACTAGCGTGGAGCACAGATACGCAGTATTTT
CASRLLAWSTDTQYF
>TRBJ2-2|TRBV9|.|few
TGTGCCAGCAGCGTAGCTCACCAAGGGGGAGGAATCGACACCGGGGAGCTGTTTTTT
CASSVAHQGGGIDTGELFF